This T cell receptor beta chain was retrieved from a study of T-cell reconstitution after alpha-beta-depleted transplantation in children. The TCRbeta library was prepared with unique molecular identifiers. TCRdb redid the calling of the PCR reads with MiXCR, one entry per CDR3 protein. The table lists 580,000 or so distinct CDR3 sequences, 20% to 25% of them singletons. Germline assignment: CDR1 SGHRS and CDR2 YFSETQ. V was pared by 6 bases and J by 0 bases, with 9 bases between. The CDR3 runs to 13 residues. Findings and caveats of the study: Several hundred rapidly expanded clones from non-depleted graft cells reportedly supplied alpha-beta T cells about two months post-transplant. One year after transplant, T-cell counts and diversity came mostly from newly produced T cells.

This clonotype was found many times. Its specificity is not known. This receptor was identified in a boy under two years old who had a stem cell transplant for acute myeloid leukemia, so the T cells may come from the graft donor. V and J are TRBV5-1 and TRBJ1-2; D is ambiguous. The sample was PBMCs, mostly from graft donor cells, taken 360 days after TCRalphabeta/CD19-depleted stem cell transplant. DNA for the CDR3: TGCGCCAGCAACTTCGAGCCTAACTATGGCTACACCTTC. Its protein product is CASNFEPNYGYTF.